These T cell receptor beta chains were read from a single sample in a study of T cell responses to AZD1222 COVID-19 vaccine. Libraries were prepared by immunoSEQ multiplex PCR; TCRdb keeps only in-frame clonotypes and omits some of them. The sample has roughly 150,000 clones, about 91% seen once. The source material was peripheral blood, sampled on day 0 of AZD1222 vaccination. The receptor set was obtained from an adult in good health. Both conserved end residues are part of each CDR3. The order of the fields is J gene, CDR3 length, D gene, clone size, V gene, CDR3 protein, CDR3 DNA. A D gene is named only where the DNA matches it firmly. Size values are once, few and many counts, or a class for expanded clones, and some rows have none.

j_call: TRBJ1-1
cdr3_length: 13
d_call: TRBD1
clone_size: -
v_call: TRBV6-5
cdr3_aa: CASSFDRVTEAFF
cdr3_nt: TGTGCCAGCAGCTTCGACAGGGTCACTGAAGCTTTCTTT

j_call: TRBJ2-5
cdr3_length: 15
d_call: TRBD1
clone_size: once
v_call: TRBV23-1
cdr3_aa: CAPVGGLRGPETQYF
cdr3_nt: TGCGCCCCGGTAGGGGGACTCAGGGGGCCAGAGACCCAGTACTTC

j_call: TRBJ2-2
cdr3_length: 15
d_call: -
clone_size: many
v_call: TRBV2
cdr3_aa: CASSGAVANTGELFF
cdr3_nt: TGTGCCAGCAGCGGGGCGGTCGCGAACACCGGGGAGCTGTTTTTT

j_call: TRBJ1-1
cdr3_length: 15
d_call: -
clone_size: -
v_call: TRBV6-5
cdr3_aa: CASILRDLTIPEAFF
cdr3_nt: TGTGCCAGCATTTTACGTGACCTCACAATACCGGAAGCTTTCTTT

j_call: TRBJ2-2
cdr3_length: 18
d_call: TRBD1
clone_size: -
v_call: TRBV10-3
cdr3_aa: CAISFLRPGQGRTGELFF
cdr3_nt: TGCGCCATCAGTTTTCTTAGACCCGGACAGGGGCGGACCGGGGAGCTGTTTTTT

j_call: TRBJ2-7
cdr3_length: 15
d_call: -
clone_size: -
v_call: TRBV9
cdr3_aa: CASSVEETTSYEQYF
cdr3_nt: TGTGCCAGCAGCGTCGAAGAGACAACCTCATACGAGCAGTACTTC

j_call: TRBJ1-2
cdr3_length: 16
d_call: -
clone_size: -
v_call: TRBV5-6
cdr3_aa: CASSSGLRSLNYGYTF
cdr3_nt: TGTGCCAGCAGTAGCGGATTAAGGAGCCTTAACTATGGCTACACCTTC

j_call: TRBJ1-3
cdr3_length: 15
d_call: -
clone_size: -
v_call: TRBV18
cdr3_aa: CASSRLQGSGNTIYF
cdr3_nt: TGTGCCAGCTCACGACTACAGGGTTCTGGAAACACCATATATTTT

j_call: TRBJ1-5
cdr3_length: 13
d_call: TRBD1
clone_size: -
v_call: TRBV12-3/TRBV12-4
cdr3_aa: CASIGQGHQPQHF
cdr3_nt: TGTGCCAGCATAGGACAGGGCCATCAGCCCCAGCATTTT

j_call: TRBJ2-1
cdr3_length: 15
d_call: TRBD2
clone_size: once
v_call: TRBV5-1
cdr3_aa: CASSSGLAGVNEQFF
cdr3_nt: TGCGCCAGCAGCTCGGGACTAGCGGGAGTAAATGAGCAGTTCTTC

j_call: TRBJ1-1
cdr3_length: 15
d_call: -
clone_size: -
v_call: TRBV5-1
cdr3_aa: CASSWWGEPNTEAFF
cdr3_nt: TGCGCCAGCAGCTGGTGGGGGGAGCCGAACACTGAAGCTTTCTTT

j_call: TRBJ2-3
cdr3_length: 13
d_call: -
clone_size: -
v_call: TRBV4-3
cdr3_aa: CASSQVGSPTQYF
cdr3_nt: TGCGCCAGCAGCCAAGTTGGCTCCCCGACGCAGTATTTT

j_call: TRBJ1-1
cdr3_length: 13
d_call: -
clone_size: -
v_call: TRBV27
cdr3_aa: CASSLGGGTEAFF
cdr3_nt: TGTGCCAGCAGTTTGGGTGGGGGAACTGAAGCTTTCTTT

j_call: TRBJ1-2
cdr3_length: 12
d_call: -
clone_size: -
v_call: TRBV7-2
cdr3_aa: CASSLGGYGYTF
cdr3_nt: TGTGCCAGCAGCCTAGGGGGATATGGCTACACCTTC

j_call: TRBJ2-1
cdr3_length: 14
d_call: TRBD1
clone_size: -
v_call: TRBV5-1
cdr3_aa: CASSLLQGANEQFF
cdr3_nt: TGCGCCAGCAGCTTGTTACAGGGGGCAAATGAGCAGTTCTTC

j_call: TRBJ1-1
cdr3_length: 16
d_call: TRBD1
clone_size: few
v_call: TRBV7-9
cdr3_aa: CASSLGTGGPNTEAFF
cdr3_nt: TGTGCCAGCAGCTTAGGGACAGGGGGCCCGAACACTGAAGCTTTCTTT